This entry lists 15 T cell receptor beta chains sequenced from one sample in a study of radiotherapy plus CTLA-4 blockade in lung cancer. Data came from immunoSEQ multiplex PCR; TCRdb stores just in-frame clones and leaves some out. The data hold roughly 76,000 clones, with roughly 80% observed a single time. Specimen: peripheral blood, collected from a patient treated with radiotherapy plus ipilimumab. Receptors originate from a human donor with non-small cell lung cancer whose response to radiotherapy plus ipilimumab could not be evaluated.

This chain joins TRBV6-1 and TRBJ1-1; tentatively, D is TRBD1 (5 bases). CDR3 length: 14 amino acids. V lost 5 bases to trimming and J lost 5 bases, with 15 bases between them. CDR1 MNHNS and CDR2 SASEGT come from the germline V gene. As DNA, the CDR3 is TGTGCCAGCAGTCACCCCAGGGATCGGACTGAAGCTTTCTTT. It encodes CASSHPRDRTEAFF.

The rearrangement joins TRBV2 to TRBJ2-2; 10 nucleotides align to TRBD2. Germline CDR1 is SNHLY and CDR2 is FYNNEI. Losses at the gene ends were 5 bases for V and 1 base for J; bases not matched to a gene: 1. The CDR3 consists of 15 residues. Here the CDR3 DNA reads TGTGCCAGCAGTCCTAGCGGGGGGAACACCGGGGAGCTGTTTTTT. It codes for CASSPSGGNTGELFF.

V is TRBV7-8 and J is TRBJ2-5, with TRBD1 identical over 8 bases. V was pared by 3 bases and J by 1 base, with 1 base of the junction left unmatched. The CDR3 totals 14 residues. Germline CDR1 and CDR2: SGHVS and FQNEAQ. In DNA, the CDR3 is TGTGCCAGCAGCTTGACAGGGGTCCAAGAGACCCAGTACTTC. Residues: CASSLTGVQETQYF.

This chain joins TRBV7-8 and TRBJ2-5; no clear D. The end of the DNA aligns better with TRBJ2-7, so the J call may be wrong. This CDR3 spans 14 amino acids. From germline, CDR1 is SGHVS and CDR2 FQNEAQ. The DNA of the CDR3 is TGTGCCAGCAGCTTAAGAGTGAATTCCTACGAGCAGTACTTC. It codes for CASSLRVNSYEQYF.

V and J are TRBV6-5 and TRBJ1-1; D might be TRBD1 (5 bases). V was trimmed by 0 bases and J by 9 bases, leaving 14 bases between them. CDR3 length: 14 amino acids. The germline gives CDR1 MNHEY, CDR2 SVGAGI. The CDR3: CASSYSVPGSKAFF. CDR3 DNA sequence: TGTGCCAGCAGTTACTCGGTCCCAGGGTCGAAAGCTTTCTTT.

The chain employs TRBV5-4 and TRBJ1-2, with unresolved D. Germline V gene data show CDR1 as SGHNT and CDR2 as YYREEE (reference sequence). Between the trimmed V and J ends, which lost 2 bases and 4 bases, there was a span of 12 bases. The CDR3 spans 14 residues. CDR3 bases: TGTGCCAGCAGCTTATGGAACGCGGCCTATGGCTACACCTTC. It yields the protein CASSLWNAAYGYTF.

This clone is a singleton in its sample. The chain links TRBV5-6 to TRBJ2-7; 8 bases fit TRBD2. V shed 10 bases, J shed 4 bases, and the junction held 10 bases outside the gene matches. The CDR3 has 13 residues. Germline values: CDR1 SGHDT, CDR2 YYEEEE. The CDR3 region is CAVGLAGGYEQYF. The DNA of the CDR3 is TGTGCCGTGGGGCTAGCGGGCGGTTACGAGCAGTACTTC.

The J gene is TRBJ2-2, the V gene TRBV11-2; the match to TRBD1 covers 8 bases. The CDR3 length is 17 residues. The J segment lost 5 bases and the V segment lost 2 bases, leaving 10 bases of the junction unmatched. Per the germline V gene, CDR1 is SGHAT and CDR2 is FQNNGV. The CDR3 region is CASSLSPGGEGTGELFF. The CDR3 DNA is TGTGCCAGCAGCTTATCGCCAGGGGGCGAGGGTACCGGGGAGCTGTTTTTT.

The chain couples TRBV28 to TRBJ2-3, with 8 bases matching TRBD2. The CDR3 length is 16 residues. The V gene's germline CDR1 is MDHEN and CDR2 SYDVKM. Trimming at V came to 2 bases and at J to 1 base, leaving 5 bases not matched to a gene. CDR3 region: CASSLRAGGGTDTQYF. As DNA, the CDR3 is TGTGCCAGCAGTTTACGGGCGGGAGGAGGCACAGATACGCAGTATTTT. Complete variable domain (other parts from reference TRBV28 and TRBJ2-3): DVKVTQSSRYLVKRTGEKVFLECVQDMDHENMFWYRQDPGLGLRLIYFSYDVKMKEKGDIPEGYSVSREKKERFSLILESASTNQTSMYLCASSLRAGGGTDTQYFGPGTRLTVL.

The chain combines TRBV5-6 with TRBJ2-1; 11 nucleotides align to TRBD2. From germline, CDR1 is SGHDT and CDR2 YYEEEE. The V and J ends lost 3 bases and 7 bases, in that order; junction bases with no gene match: 6. The CDR3 is made up of 15 amino acids. The CDR3, as DNA: TGTGCCAGCAGCTGGGGACTAGCGGAGGGGAATGAGCAGTTCTTC. The encoded protein is CASSWGLAEGNEQFF.

The V gene is TRBV7-8, the J gene TRBJ2-3; possible D gene TRBD1, 6 bases. This CDR3 has 15 residues. Trimming took 2 bases from V and 2 from J, leaving 11 bases between them. The V gene's germline CDR1 is SGHVS and CDR2 FQNEAQ. CDR3: CASSLTGLSTDTQYF. The DNA for the CDR3 is TGTGCCAGCAGCTTAACAGGGTTGTCCACAGATACGCAGTATTTT. Complete variable domain (other parts from reference TRBV7-8 and TRBJ2-3): GAGVSQSPRYKVAKRGQDVALRCDPISGHVSLFWYQQALGQGPEFLTYFQNEAQLDKSGLPSDRFFAERPEGSVSTLKIQRTQQEDSAVYLCASSLTGLSTDTQYFGPGTRLTVL.

The V and J genes are TRBV7-3 and TRBJ1-5, with 7 bases fitting TRBD1. J was trimmed by 4 bases and V by 5 bases; bases with no gene match: 8. From germline, CDR1 is SGHTA and CDR2 FQGTGA. The CDR3 covers 15 residues. CDR3 sequence: CASSAGTASNQPQHF. The CDR3 DNA reads TGTGCCAGCAGCGCCGGGACAGCCTCGAATCAGCCCCAGCATTTT.

The chain employs TRBV30 and TRBJ2-5; 8 nucleotides match TRBD2. Trimming cost V 0 bases and J 3 bases; bases outside gene matches: 6. The CDR3 runs to 15 residues. Germline V gene data show CDR1 as GTSNPN and CDR2 as SVGIG (reference sequence). The CDR3 bases are TGTGCCTGGAGTGTAATCGGGGGGGCGGAAGAGACCCAGTACTTC. Its translation is CAWSVIGGAEETQYF.

This clone was observed a handful of times. The chain couples TRBV9 to TRBJ2-3; 13 nucleotides match TRBD2. The CDR3 has 16 amino acids. Germline V lookup: CDR1 SGDLS, CDR2 YYNGEE. V lost 4 bases to trimming and J lost 4 bases; unmatched junction nucleotides: 6. The CDR3 nucleotides read TGTGCCAGCAGCCTAACTAGCGGGAGGGGACCAGATACGCAGTATTTT. The encoded protein is CASSLTSGRGPDTQYF.

DNA of the CDR3: TGTGCCAGCAGTTTAAACCGGGGGAGCGCTGGCTACACCTTC. The encoded protein is CASSLNRGSAGYTF. The rearrangement links TRBV27 to TRBJ1-2, with a tentative D call TRBD1 (5 bases). This CDR3 is built from 14 residues. Trimming took off 2 bases at V and 7 bases at J, with 14 bases between the two ends. Looked up from germline, CDR1 is MNHEY and CDR2 is SMNVEV (reference sequence).